This TCR beta chain comes out of a study of beta chain features in type 1 diabetes. Cells sorted by CD45RO/CCR7/CD25/CD127/CD95/CD27 comprised CD4+ naive, central memory, regulatory and stem cell-like memory cells. In its sample, this clone was seen once. As yet, its antigen is unknown. The CDR3 covers 15 residues. Germline assignment: CDR1 LNHDA and CDR2 SQIVND (reference sequence). V lost 4 bases and J lost 5, with 15 bases in between. General study findings and limits: It was among patients, rather than healthy donors, that naive, central memory and Treg TCRB repertoires appeared more similar.

Sequencing targeted expressed TCRB transcripts, as all isolated RNA had been reverse transcribed. Sequencing used immunoSEQ multiplex PCR; TCRdb keeps in-frame clones, though not all of them. Here the sample spans just over 450,000 clones, approximately 28% being singletons. The clonotype originates from a young man in good health. J is TRBJ2-1 and V is TRBV19; D might be TRBD1 or TRBD2, each matching 6 bases. The specimen sequenced was naive CD4+ T cells from blood. CDR3 residues: CASSNWGARHNEQFF. DNA of the CDR3: TGTGCCAGTAGTAATTGGGGGGCCCGCCACAATGAGCAGTTCTTC.